These 8 T cell receptor beta chains share one sample of origin, sequenced in a study of cytomegalovirus exposure and HLA in healthy donors. With 60 Vbeta and 13 Jbeta primers, the PCR was carried out. Produced via immunoSEQ multiplex PCR; TCRdb's table is partial and in-frame only. Counted here are some 160,000 clones, more than 65% occurring once; the ten biggest clones make up more than 0.4%. Sequenced: PBMCs. These TCRs come from a woman aged 50 to 60 in good health and CMV-seronegative.

The chain combines TRBV7-8 with TRBJ2-7, with TRBD2 matching 11 bases. Germline CDR1 is SGHVS and CDR2 is FQNEAQ. The J segment lost 2 bases and the V segment lost 1 base, leaving 1 base of the junction unmatched. CDR3 length equals 15 residues. The chain's CDR3 is CASSLETSGTYEQYF. Written as DNA, the CDR3 is TGTGCCAGCAGCTTAGAGACTAGCGGGACCTACGAGCAGTACTTC.

The J gene is TRBJ2-5, the V gene TRBV28; D ambiguous. Judging by the DNA end, TRBJ2-7 fits better; the J call may be wrong. The CDR3 has 11 amino acids. CDR1 is MDHEN, CDR2 SYDVKM, per germline. CDR3 coding DNA: TGTGCCAGCAGTTCCCCCTACGAGCAGTACTTC. Protein sequence: CASSSPYEQYF.

The chain carries TRBV30 and TRBJ2-3, with D uncertain. V was shortened by 1 base and J by 2 bases, with 10 bases between the two germline ends. The germline CDR1 and CDR2 sequences are GTSNPN and SVGIG (reference sequence). This CDR3 has 14 residues. CDR3 sequence: CAWSALIDTDTQYF. CDR3 DNA: TGTGCCTGGAGTGCCCTGATAGACACAGATACGCAGTATTTT.

This clone was observed a few times. V usage is TRBV6-1 and J usage is TRBJ2-7, with D unresolved. Per germline, CDR1 MNHNS and CDR2 SASEGT. The CDR3 contains 13 residues. Trimming stripped 7 bases from V and 2 bases from J, with 12 bases between. The CDR3 sequence: CASIGDIAYEQYF. The CDR3 nucleotides read TGTGCCAGCATAGGTGACATCGCCTACGAGCAGTACTTC.

The chain links TRBV11-2 to TRBJ2-1, with D perhaps matching TRBD1 (5 bases). Trimming cost V 6 bases and J 3 bases, with 12 bases left between them. The CDR3 runs 14 residues. Looked up from germline, CDR1 is SGHAT and CDR2 is FQNNGV. CDR3 nucleotide sequence: TGTGCCAGCAGGAAGACAGTAAGCTACAATGAGCAGTTCTTC. This codes for CASRKTVSYNEQFF.

V gene TRBV2 combines with J gene TRBJ2-1, with 7 positions matching TRBD2. The CDR3 sequence is 15 residues long. Losses at the gene ends were 5 bases for V and 6 bases for J; bases not matched to a gene: 10. In germline, CDR1 is SNHLY, CDR2 FYNNEI. CDR3 region: CASSPDRGSFNEQFF. The DNA of the CDR3 is TGTGCCAGCAGTCCTGATCGCGGGAGTTTCAATGAGCAGTTCTTC.

The genes are TRBV2 and TRBJ1-2; possible D gene TRBD1, 5 bases. Germline V lookup: CDR1 SNHLY, CDR2 FYNNEI. CDR3 length: 13 amino acids. Between the trimmed V and J ends, which lost 6 bases and 0 bases, there was a span of 8 bases. The CDR3 bases are TGTGCCAGCAGGATAGGGGCTAACTATGGCTACACCTTC. Translated: CASRIGANYGYTF.

The rearrangement links TRBV9 to TRBJ2-7, with D possibly being TRBD2 (5 bases). Germline V CDR1 and CDR2: SGDLS, YYNGEE. The length of the CDR3 is 15 residues. V shed 3 bases and J shed 0 bases, with 13 bases lying between them. DNA of the CDR3: TGTGCCAGCAGCGCCGGGGTAGGCTACTCCTACGAGCAGTACTTC. Its translation is CASSAGVGYSYEQYF.